Below, 26 T cell receptor beta chains from the same sample are listed, as sequenced in a study of regulatory T cells in long-lasting Graves disease. Time point denoted: persistent/refractory GD, antithyroid drugs over 5 years with positive TRAb. RNA from PBMCs was the source of the TCR library. Construction of TCR beta libraries relied on iRepertoire HTBI primers and on Arm-PCR targeting CDR3 regions. TCRdb reanalysed the multiplex PCR reads using MiXCR and keeps one entry per CDR3 protein. The table lists around 400,000 distinct CDR3 sequences, roughly 24% of them singletons. The sequences come from peripheral blood mononuclear cells (PBMCs), collected when the disease was refractory, from a patient treated with antithyroid drugs. The receptors stem from a woman between 35 and 50 years old with Graves disease.

This sequence joins TRBV20-1 and TRBJ2-3; 9 nucleotides agree with TRBD2. CDR1 is DFQATT, CDR2 SNEGSKA, per germline (reference sequence). This CDR3 is built from 13 residues. V was pared by 6 bases and J by 3 bases, with 4 bases of the junction left unmatched. CDR3 sequence reads: CSAHLAGTDTQYF. The CDR3 region has the DNA TGCAGTGCCCACCTAGCGGGAACAGATACGCAGTATTTT.

V is TRBV5-1 and J is TRBJ2-1; TRBD1 is a possible D gene (6 bases). Trimming cost V 4 bases and J 3 bases, with 11 bases left between them. Looked up from germline, CDR1 is SGHRS and CDR2 is YFSETQ. The CDR3 loop spans 14 amino acids. CDR3 bases: TGCGCCAGCAGCGCCGGACAGAGCTACAATGAGCAGTTCTTC. Translating gives CASSAGQSYNEQFF. The full variable domain, rest sourced from reference TRBV5-1 and TRBJ2-1, is KAGVTQTPRYLIKTRGQQVTLSCSPISGHRSVSWYQQTPGQGLQFLFEYFSETQRNKGNFPGRFSGRQFSNSRSEMNVSTLELGDSALYLCASSAGQSYNEQFFGPGTRLTVL.

Ten or more counts support this clonotype. V gene TRBV28 combines with J gene TRBJ2-7, with D perhaps matching TRBD1 (6 bases). The germline V gene has CDR1 MDHEN and CDR2 SYDVKM. The CDR3 is 14 amino acids. Trimming stripped 1 base from V and 0 bases from J, with 7 bases between. DNA for the CDR3: TGTGCCAGCAGTTTATCACAGGGCTCCTACGAGCAGTACTTC. Protein: CASSLSQGSYEQYF. Looking up the rest from reference TRBV28 and TRBJ2-7 gives the full variable domain: DVKVTQSSRYLVKRTGEKVFLECVQDMDHENMFWYRQDPGLGLRLIYFSYDVKMKEKGDIPEGYSVSREKKERFSLILESASTNQTSMYLCASSLSQGSYEQYFGPGTRLTVT.

The DNA of the CDR3 is TGTGCCAGCAGCTTGGTGACAGGGGAATACAATCAGCCCCAGCATTTT. The encoded protein is CASSLVTGEYNQPQHF. The gene calls are TRBV11-2 and TRBJ1-5; TRBD1 agrees at 8 bases. The CDR3 covers 16 residues. The V gene end was trimmed by 3 bases and the J gene end by 3 bases; junction bases not matched to a gene: 7. Germline V CDR1 and CDR2: SGHAT, FQNNGV. Supplemented by reference TRBV11-2 and TRBJ1-5, the full variable domain reads EAGVAQSPRYKIIEKRQSVAFWCNPISGHATLYWYQQILGQGPKLLIQFQNNGVVDDSQLPKDRFSAERLKGVDSTLKIQPAKLEDSAVYLCASSLVTGEYNQPQHFGDGTRLSIL.

This chain joins TRBV29-1 and TRBJ2-5, with 7 bases identical to TRBD1. From germline, CDR1 is SQVTM and CDR2 ANQGSEA. Germline trimming cut 3 bases from V and 5 bases from J; bases unmatched to any gene: 6. The CDR3 has 13 residues. The CDR3 DNA sequence: TGCAGCGTTGATGGGGCGACAGGGGAGACCCAGTACTTC. Translated: CSVDGATGETQYF.

This clonotype has more than one count but fewer than ten. CDR3 coding DNA: TGTGCCAGCAGTATGGACAGCCTCACAGATACGCAGTATTTT. Translation: CASSMDSLTDTQYF. The chain links TRBV28 to TRBJ2-3, with D tentatively TRBD1 (6 bases). Trimming took 5 bases from V and 2 from J, leaving 11 bases between them. CDR1 is MDHEN and CDR2 is SYDVKM in the germline V gene. CDR3 length: 14 residues.

The chain is built from TRBV9 and TRBJ1-1; D may be TRBD1 (6 bases). Per germline, CDR1 SGDLS and CDR2 YYNGEE. The length of the CDR3 is 15 residues. V was clipped by 3 bases and J by 5 bases, with 17 bases between them. The CDR3 loop reads CASSASTGLGTEAFF. CDR3 DNA sequence: TGTGCCAGCAGCGCCTCGACAGGACTTGGGACTGAAGCTTTCTTT.

This clonotype was detected only a few times. The chain employs TRBV28 and TRBJ1-5; D is unclear. The CDR3 runs 15 residues. Germline CDR1 is MDHEN and CDR2 is SYDVKM. The ends were cut back, 7 bases at V and 5 bases at J, with 18 bases in the middle. The CDR3 here is CASNNPGSPDQPQHF. CDR3 DNA sequence: TGTGCCAGCAACAACCCCGGCAGTCCAGATCAGCCCCAGCATTTT.

This clonotype was picked up a small number of times. The chain's CDR3 is CSAEAPQSAQHF. Written as DNA, the CDR3 is TGCAGTGCTGAAGCCCCGCAATCAGCCCAGCATTTT. The chain links TRBV20-1 to TRBJ1-5; D not certain. The CDR3 extends over 12 amino acids. The V and J ends lost 5 bases and 11 bases respectively, with 16 bases between them. Germline V CDR1 and CDR2: DFQATT, SNEGSKA (reference sequence).

This clonotype was seen a handful of times. The genes are TRBV19 and TRBJ2-5; 12 bases match TRBD1. The length of the CDR3 is 14 residues. The J segment lost 5 bases and the V segment lost 6 bases, leaving 4 bases of the junction unmatched. Germline V gives CDR1 LNHDA, CDR2 SQIVND (reference sequence). Here the CDR3 DNA reads TGTGCCAGTAGACGGGACAGGGGGCATGAGACCCAGTACTTC. Encoded protein: CASRRDRGHETQYF. The full variable domain, with the rest looked up from reference TRBV19 and TRBJ2-5, is DGGITQSPKYLFRKEGQNVTLSCEQNLNHDAMYWYRQDPGQGLRLIYYSQIVNDFQKGDIAEGYSVSREKKESFPLTVTSAQKNPTAFYLCASRRDRGHETQYFGPGTRLLVL.

This clonotype has ten or more counts. The chain combines TRBV20-1 with TRBJ2-7, with D hard to call. V was shortened by 5 bases and J by 0 bases, with 11 bases between the two germline ends. This CDR3 spans 13 amino acids. Germline values: CDR1 DFQATT, CDR2 SNEGSKA (reference sequence). CDR3: CSARQRTSYEQYF. The CDR3 DNA reads as TGCAGTGCTCGGCAGAGAACCTCCTACGAGCAGTACTTC.

The V gene is TRBV28, the J gene TRBJ1-1; D remains ambiguous. There are 11 residues in the CDR3. V lost 7 bases, J lost 5 bases, and 8 bases lay in between. CDR1 MDHEN and CDR2 SYDVKM come from the germline V gene. In DNA form, the CDR3 reads TGTGCCAGCAAGGGTGAGACTGAAGCTTTCTTT. The encoded protein is CASKGETEAFF.

This clonotype has only a few counts. The chain combines TRBV6-9 with TRBJ1-1; D is unclear. The germline CDR1 and CDR2 sequences are MNHGY and SVAAGI. Between the trimmed V and J ends, which lost 3 bases and 1 base, there was a span of 6 bases. This CDR3 has 13 residues. CDR3 coding DNA: TGTGCCAGCAGTTACACCACGAACACTGAAGCTTTCTTT. Its protein product is CASSYTTNTEAFF.

There are a few counts of this clonotype. The chain joins TRBV30 to TRBJ1-4, with D possibly matching TRBD1 (5 bases). The ends were cut back, 2 bases at V and 0 bases at J, with 10 bases in the middle. CDR3 size: 15 residues. The germline CDR1 and CDR2 sequences are GTSNPN and SVGIG (reference sequence). The CDR3 DNA follows: TGTGCCTGGAGTTACGGGACCGCAACTAATGAAAAACTGTTTTTT. Translated, it gives CAWSYGTATNEKLFF.

This clonotype was picked up many times. The chain employs TRBV6-1 and TRBJ2-6; D gene unclear. Germline V gene lookup returns CDR1 MNHNS and CDR2 SASEGT. Trimming took off 8 bases at V and 2 bases at J, with 10 bases between the two ends. The CDR3 spans 14 residues. The CDR3 here is CASGRGTGANVLTF. The CDR3 DNA is TGTGCCAGCGGACGCGGTACTGGGGCCAACGTCCTGACTTTC.

The V call is TRBV5-6, the J call TRBJ2-6, with D tentatively TRBD2 (5 bases). Trimming cost V 2 bases and J 0 bases, with 6 bases left between them. This CDR3 is built from 15 residues. The V gene's germline CDR1 is SGHDT and CDR2 YYEEEE. In DNA form, the CDR3 reads TGTGCCAGCAGCTTCCGGGACTCTGGGGCCAACGTCCTGACTTTC. Amino acid sequence: CASSFRDSGANVLTF.

This clonotype was counted a few times. The J gene is TRBJ2-7, the V gene TRBV7-2; 11 bases are a match to TRBD2. J was trimmed by 4 bases and V by 6 bases; bases with no gene match: 5. The CDR3 has 14 amino acids. CDR1 is SGHTA, CDR2 FQGNSA, per germline. CDR3 protein: CASSRLAGMYEQYF. DNA of the CDR3: TGTGCCAGCAGTCGACTAGCGGGAATGTACGAGCAGTACTTC.

This clonotype has only a few counts. The rearrangement links TRBV6-2 or TRBV6-3 to TRBJ2-2; D remains unclear. Germline V lookup: CDR1 MNHEY, CDR2 SVGEGT. V was pared by 2 bases and J by 8 bases, with 6 bases between. The CDR3 is 12 residues long. CDR3 nucleotide sequence: TGTGCCAGCAGTTACGTGCGGGGGGAGCTGTTTTTT. Amino acid sequence: CASSYVRGELFF.

This clonotype was detected ten times or more. The rearrangement uses TRBV12-3 or TRBV12-4 and TRBJ2-2, with unresolved D. V dropped 0 bases and J dropped 6 bases, with 8 bases sitting between them. The CDR3 runs 14 residues. For the CDR3, the DNA is TGTGCCAGCAGTTTAGCGCGAAGGTCCGGGGAGCTGTTTTTT. Residues: CASSLARRSGELFF.

On this clonotype itself: A much bigger clone sits one base away, suggesting this may be a read error. The chain links TRBV20-1 to TRBJ2-7, with 7 bases matching TRBD2. V dropped 1 base and J dropped 1; count of bases not matched to a gene: 1. CDR1 and CDR2 (germline): DFQATT, SNEGSKA (reference sequence). This CDR3 is built from 13 residues. The CDR3 nucleotides read TGCAGTGCTAGAGGGCGGGGGTCCTACGAGCAGTACTTC. Translation: CSARGRGSYEQYF.

This clonotype was observed many times. This chain uses TRBV3-1 with TRBJ1-6, with D hard to call. The ends were cut back, 5 bases at V and 7 bases at J, with 6 bases in the middle. CDR3 length equals 12 residues. Germline lookup yields CDR1 LGHDT and CDR2 YNNKEL (reference sequence). For the CDR3, the DNA is TGTGCCAGCAGCAGGAACAATTCACCCCTCCACTTT. Its translation is CASSRNNSPLHF. Drawing the rest from reference TRBV3-1 and TRBJ1-6, the complete variable domain is DTAVSQTPKYLVTQMGNDKSIKCEQNLGHDTMYWYKQDSKKFLKIMFSYNNKELIINETVPNRFSPKSPDKAHLNLHINSLELGDSAVYFCASSRNNSPLHFGNGTRLTVT.

In its sample, this clonotype was seen a few times. The chain links TRBV7-3 to TRBJ1-2; 8 positions match TRBD1. This CDR3 is 16 amino acids long. Germline V gene sequence: CDR1 SGHTA, CDR2 FQGTGA. V shed 3 bases and J 6 bases; nucleotides not matched to a gene: 12. The CDR3: CASSLSQATGVDGYTF. As DNA, the CDR3 is TGTGCCAGCAGCTTGTCGCAAGCGACAGGGGTCGATGGCTACACCTTC.

This clonotype has only a few counts. This chain connects TRBV11-2 to TRBJ2-3; D unresolved. Germline CDR1 SGHAT, CDR2 FQNNGV. V lost 4 bases and J lost 0, with 11 bases in between. The CDR3 is 15 residues long. The CDR3 loop reads CASSSRQASTDTQYF. For the CDR3, the DNA is TGTGCCAGCAGCTCCCGGCAAGCTAGCACAGATACGCAGTATTTT.

This chain links TRBV20-1 with TRBJ1-5; unclear D gene. V shed 4 bases and J shed 0 bases, with 10 bases lying between them. The V gene's germline CDR1 is DFQATT and CDR2 SNEGSKA (reference sequence). CDR3 length equals 14 residues. The CDR3 is CSAIDGYSNQPQHF. The DNA for the CDR3 is TGCAGTGCTATTGACGGGTATAGCAATCAGCCCCAGCATTTT.

The sample holds many counts of this clonotype. The chain links TRBV28 to TRBJ1-2; tentative D call: TRBD1 (6 bases). The V gene's germline CDR1 is MDHEN and CDR2 SYDVKM. This CDR3 region has 15 residues. V gave up 3 bases and J gave up 2 bases, with 13 bases separating them. CDR3 coding DNA: TGTGCCAGCAGTTTTCTCCAGGGGTCAAACTATGGCTACACCTTC. Its translation: CASSFLQGSNYGYTF.

This clonotype was seen ten or more times. J is TRBJ2-5 and V is TRBV19, with 7 bases fitting TRBD1. CDR1 LNHDA and CDR2 SQIVND come from the germline V gene (reference sequence). CDR3 length equals 15 residues. The V and J ends lost 6 bases and 0 bases, in that order; junction bases with no gene match: 7. The CDR3 DNA follows: TGTGCCAGTAGACTGGGGACAGACTACCAAGAGACCCAGTACTTC. It translates to CASRLGTDYQETQYF.